This entry describes one TCR beta chain. The antigen remains undetermined. This sample is drawn from a study of CXCR3-negative and CXCR3-positive naive CD8 T cells. Study-wide findings and caveats: Hydrophobicity of TRB CDR3s was greater in CXCR3-positive naive cells than in CXCR3-negative naive cells. CD5 surface expression was similar among naive subsets, and TCR strength was estimated by inference from TRB CDR3 properties.

The study made its TRB cDNA libraries by 5' RACE, adding UMI labels. Reanalyzing the 5' RACE reads, TCRdb keeps one entry per CDR3 protein, without DNA. The sample has some 47,000 distinct CDR3 sequences. The sequence was obtained from a human donor in good health. Some clones in this sample may be carry-over from other donors' samples. The source material was naive CXCR3+ CD8+ T cells from blood. Subset: CD45RO-CCR7+CD27+CD95- naive CD8+ T cells expressing CXCR3 (TNR3+).

The CDR3 loop reads CSAKGLVFYNEQFF. The chain is built from TRBV20-1 and TRBJ2-1; TCRdb's assignment of TRBD2 cannot be checked, as there is no DNA. Germline loops: CDR1 DFQATT, CDR2 SNEGSKA (reference sequence). This CDR3 has 14 residues.